These T cell receptor beta chains were read from a single sample in a study of metastatic and nonmetastatic thyroid tumors. TCRdb re-called the PCR reads via MiXCR. The table lists about 24,000 clones, roughly an eighth of them singletons. Sequencing was carried out using blood. These receptor sequences come from a female donor with papillary thyroid cancer or a benign thyroid nodule (not recorded which). Some clones in this sample may be carry-over from other donors' samples. Each CDR3 is given with its conserved first and last residue. Fields, in order: J gene, clone size, CDR3 length, D gene, V gene, CDR3 protein, CDR3 DNA. A D gene is named only where the DNA matches it firmly. Rows give clone size only sometimes, using once, few, many, or a class for an expanded clone.

J gene: TRBJ2-7
clone size: once
CDR3 length: 13
D gene: .
V gene: TRBV20-1
CDR3 protein: CSAPRTGSYEQYF
CDR3 DNA: TGCAGTGCTCCTCGTACTGGATCCTACGAGCAGTACTTC

J gene: TRBJ2-3
clone size: many
CDR3 length: 15
D gene: TRBD2
V gene: TRBV19
CDR3 protein: CASSVSGRGTDTQYF
CDR3 DNA: TGTGCCAGTAGTGTTAGCGGGAGAGGCACAGATACGCAGTATTTT

J gene: TRBJ2-7
clone size: many
CDR3 length: 11
D gene: .
V gene: TRBV11-3
CDR3 protein: CASSGGGEQYF
CDR3 DNA: TGTGCCAGCAGCGGGGGAGGCGAGCAGTACTTC

J gene: TRBJ2-7
clone size: many
CDR3 length: 15
D gene: TRBD1
V gene: TRBV9
CDR3 protein: CASSVSGTEGYEQYF
CDR3 DNA: TGTGCCAGCAGCGTATCCGGGACAGAGGGCTACGAGCAGTACTTC

J gene: TRBJ2-3
clone size: many
CDR3 length: 14
D gene: .
V gene: TRBV9
CDR3 protein: CASRGTGSTDTQYF
CDR3 DNA: TGTGCCAGCAGAGGAACAGGGAGCACAGATACGCAGTATTTT

J gene: TRBJ2-7
clone size: many
CDR3 length: 21
D gene: TRBD2
V gene: TRBV20-1
CDR3 protein: CSARDPRGLAGPGGSSYEQYF
CDR3 DNA: TGCAGTGCTAGAGACCCCAGAGGACTAGCGGGTCCCGGGGGGAGCTCCTACGAGCAGTACTTC

J gene: TRBJ1-1
clone size: .
CDR3 length: 15
D gene: .
V gene: TRBV28
CDR3 protein: CASSISGRLGTEAFF
CDR3 DNA: TGTGCCAGCAGTATTTCAGGGAGATTGGGCACTGAAGCTTTCTTC

J gene: TRBJ2-3
clone size: many
CDR3 length: 16
D gene: TRBD2
V gene: TRBV3-1
CDR3 protein: CASSQTSGRRTDTQYF
CDR3 DNA: TGTGCCAGCAGCCAGACTAGCGGGAGGCGCACAGATACGCAGTATTTT

J gene: TRBJ2-1
clone size: .
CDR3 length: 19
D gene: TRBD2
V gene: TRBV7-1
CDR3 protein: CASSSDGRLGTTSYNEQFF
CDR3 DNA: TGTGCCAGCAGCTCAGACGGAAGGCTCGGGACTACCTCCTACAATGAGCAGTTCTTC

J gene: TRBJ2-2
clone size: few
CDR3 length: 15
D gene: TRBD1
V gene: TRBV6-1
CDR3 protein: CASRRGTGGTGELFF
CDR3 DNA: TGTGCCAGCAGGAGAGGGACAGGGGGTACCGGGGAGCTGTTTTTT

J gene: TRBJ2-7
clone size: many
CDR3 length: 14
D gene: TRBD2
V gene: TRBV20-1
CDR3 protein: CSAPRGSGTYEQYF
CDR3 DNA: TGCAGTGCTCCCCGGGGTAGCGGGACGTACGAGCAGTACTTC

J gene: TRBJ1-2
clone size: many
CDR3 length: 16
D gene: .
V gene: TRBV4-1
CDR3 protein: CASSPTQSGAGYGYTF
CDR3 DNA: TGCGCCAGCAGCCCCACTCAGTCGGGGGCTGGGTATGGCTACACCTTC

J gene: TRBJ2-7
clone size: many
CDR3 length: 14
D gene: .
V gene: TRBV20-1
CDR3 protein: CSASGRSNSYEQYF
CDR3 DNA: TGCAGTGCTAGTGGTAGGTCCAACTCCTACGAGCAGTACTTC

J gene: TRBJ2-5
clone size: many
CDR3 length: 17
D gene: .
V gene: TRBV14
CDR3 protein: CASSQSQSGAGTETQYF
CDR3 DNA: TGTGCCAGCAGCCAATCCCAATCGGGCGCGGGGACAGAGACCCAGTACTTC

J gene: TRBJ1-4
clone size: many
CDR3 length: 17
D gene: .
V gene: TRBV5-1
CDR3 protein: CASSPLRGPGINEKLFF
CDR3 DNA: TGCGCCAGCAGCCCACTTCGGGGCCCTGGCATCAATGAAAAACTGTTTTTT

J gene: TRBJ2-5
clone size: many
CDR3 length: 15
D gene: .
V gene: TRBV5-1
CDR3 protein: CASSFWGLEQETQYF
CDR3 DNA: TGCGCCAGCAGCTTCTGGGGATTGGAACAAGAGACCCAGTACTTC

J gene: TRBJ2-7
clone size: many
CDR3 length: 18
D gene: TRBD2
V gene: TRBV11-2
CDR3 protein: CASSLEEFGTSISYEQYF
CDR3 DNA: TGTGCCAGCAGCTTAGAAGAGTTTGGGACTAGCATATCCTACGAGCAGTACTTC

J gene: TRBJ1-2
clone size: many
CDR3 length: 15
D gene: TRBD1
V gene: TRBV11-2
CDR3 protein: CASRKRTGEDYGYTF
CDR3 DNA: TGTGCCAGCAGAAAGCGGACAGGGGAGGACTATGGCTACACCTTC

J gene: TRBJ2-7
clone size: many
CDR3 length: 15
D gene: TRBD1
V gene: TRBV5-1
CDR3 protein: CASSLGTGGFYEQYF
CDR3 DNA: TGCGCCAGCAGCTTGGGGACAGGGGGCTTCTACGAGCAGTACTTC

J gene: TRBJ1-4
clone size: .
CDR3 length: 18
D gene: TRBD1
V gene: TRBV5-1
CDR3 protein: CASSPGTGGGATNEKLFF
CDR3 DNA: TGCGCCAGCAGCCCGGGGACAGGCGGTGGAGCAACTAATGAAAAGCTGTTTTTT

J gene: TRBJ1-6
clone size: .
CDR3 length: 16
D gene: .
V gene: TRBV5-1
CDR3 protein: CANSLDLFKENSPLHF
CDR3 DNA: TGCGCCAACAGCTTGGACCTTTTCAAAGAGAATTCACCCCTCCACTTT

J gene: TRBJ2-3
clone size: .
CDR3 length: 11
D gene: .
V gene: TRBV7-3
CDR3 protein: CASSPSSSASF
CDR3 DNA: TGTGCCAGCAGCCCATCCTCTAGCGCGAGTTTT

J gene: TRBJ1-2
clone size: .
CDR3 length: 15
D gene: .
V gene: TRBV7-8
CDR3 protein: CASTLPGFGNYGYTF
CDR3 DNA: TGTGCCAGCACCCTACCGGGGTTTGGAAACTATGGCTACACCTTC

J gene: TRBJ1-1
clone size: many
CDR3 length: 15
D gene: TRBD1
V gene: TRBV7-8
CDR3 protein: CASSLGQGMITEAFF
CDR3 DNA: TGTGCCAGCAGCTTAGGACAGGGGATGATCACTGAAGCTTTCTTT

J gene: TRBJ1-2
clone size: many
CDR3 length: 11
D gene: .
V gene: TRBV19
CDR3 protein: CASSIRGGITF
CDR3 DNA: TGTGCCAGTAGTATTAGGGGTGGCATCACCTTC

J gene: TRBJ1-1
clone size: many
CDR3 length: 13
D gene: .
V gene: TRBV19
CDR3 protein: CASSHGGATEAFF
CDR3 DNA: TGTGCCAGTAGCCATGGGGGGGCGACTGAAGCTTTCTTT

J gene: TRBJ2-1
clone size: .
CDR3 length: 15
D gene: .
V gene: TRBV7-8
CDR3 protein: CASSLDGSSYNEQFF
CDR3 DNA: TGTGCCAGCAGCTTAGACGGTAGCTCCTACAATGAGCAGTTCTTC

J gene: TRBJ1-1
clone size: medium-sized
CDR3 length: 13
D gene: .
V gene: TRBV30
CDR3 protein: CAWRGETYAEAFF
CDR3 DNA: TGTGCCTGGAGAGGGGAAACTTACGCAGAAGCTTTCTTT

J gene: TRBJ2-7
clone size: many
CDR3 length: 15
D gene: TRBD1
V gene: TRBV5-5
CDR3 protein: CASSLGQGMPYEQYF
CDR3 DNA: TGTGCCAGCAGCTTGGGACAGGGTATGCCCTACGAGCAGTACTTC

J gene: TRBJ2-5
clone size: many
CDR3 length: 16
D gene: TRBD2
V gene: TRBV5-1
CDR3 protein: CASSLGLAGGQETQYF
CDR3 DNA: TGCGCCAGCAGCTTGGGACTAGCGGGAGGCCAAGAGACCCAGTACTTC

J gene: TRBJ2-7
clone size: many
CDR3 length: 17
D gene: TRBD1
V gene: TRBV15
CDR3 protein: CATSRDAPGQGFYEQYF
CDR3 DNA: TGTGCCACCAGCAGAGACGCACCGGGACAGGGGTTCTACGAGCAGTACTTC

J gene: TRBJ2-7
clone size: medium-sized
CDR3 length: 12
D gene: .
V gene: TRBV6-1
CDR3 protein: CASRTHGYEQYF
CDR3 DNA: TGTGCCAGCAGGACGCATGGTTACGAGCAGTACTTC

J gene: TRBJ2-1
clone size: many
CDR3 length: 17
D gene: TRBD2
V gene: TRBV19
CDR3 protein: CASSMTSGTRSYNEQFF
CDR3 DNA: TGTGCCAGTAGTATGACTAGCGGGACCCGCTCCTACAATGAGCAGTTCTTC

J gene: TRBJ2-7
clone size: many
CDR3 length: 12
D gene: .
V gene: TRBV19
CDR3 protein: CASSIGGHRQYF
CDR3 DNA: TGTGCCAGTAGTATAGGGGGACACCGCCAGTACTTC

J gene: TRBJ2-1
clone size: many
CDR3 length: 13
D gene: TRBD1
V gene: TRBV20-1
CDR3 protein: CSIDRVRGNEQFF
CDR3 DNA: TGCAGCATTGACAGGGTCAGGGGGAATGAGCAGTTCTTC

J gene: TRBJ2-1
clone size: many
CDR3 length: 17
D gene: .
V gene: TRBV19
CDR3 protein: CASSISTSHPSHNEQFF
CDR3 DNA: TGTGCCAGTAGTATTTCGACTAGTCACCCTAGCCACAATGAGCAGTTCTTC